These 20 T cell receptor beta chains share one sample of origin, sequenced in a study of blood T cell repertoires in COVID-19. Generated by immunoSEQ multiplex PCR, the TCRdb table keeps only in-frame clones and is missing some. Of 200,000 to 250,000 clones detected, 86% appear once; the ten largest clones hold over 3%. Input material: PBMCs or T cells enriched from blood (not recorded which). These receptor sequences come from a woman aged 45-65 years in a cohort exposed to, infected with or recovered from COVID-19 (not recorded which).

The genes are TRBV11-2 and TRBJ1-1; D gene uncertain. Per the germline V gene, CDR1 is SGHAT and CDR2 is FQNNGV. The length of the CDR3 is 15 residues. Trimming cost V 5 bases and J 1 base, with 14 bases left between them. CDR3 loop: CASSRHPEGNTEAFF. The CDR3 bases are TGTGCCAGCAGCCGTCACCCGGAGGGGAACACTGAAGCTTTCTTT.

This chain connects TRBV25-1 to TRBJ2-7, with 7 bases matching TRBD1. Per germline, CDR1 MGHDK and CDR2 SYGVNS. With 7 bases clipped from V and 1 base from J, the junction kept 4 bases outside the gene matches. The CDR3 is made up of 13 amino acids. CDR3 in amino acids: CASNRQGSYEQYF. CDR3 in DNA: TGTGCCAGCAATAGACAGGGATCCTACGAGCAGTACTTC.

The CDR3 loop is CASRGTSGVVTDTQYF. The CDR3 nucleotides read TGTGCCAGCAGAGGAACTAGCGGGGTTGTTACAGATACGCAGTATTTT. This rearrangement joins TRBV11-2 to TRBJ2-3; 10 nucleotides line up with TRBD2. The J segment lost 3 bases and the V segment lost 6 bases, leaving 9 bases of the junction unmatched. CDR1 is SGHAT and CDR2 is FQNNGV in the germline V gene. The CDR3 is 16 residues long.

The genes are TRBV7-3 and TRBJ2-5, with D possibly being TRBD1 (5 bases). V lost 2 bases, J lost 6 bases, and 10 bases lay in between. The germline CDR1 and CDR2 sequences are SGHTA and FQGTGA. The CDR3 has 13 amino acids. CDR3 residues: CASSLSGMQTQYF. The CDR3 coding sequence is TGTGCCAGCAGCTTATCAGGGATGCAGACCCAGTACTTC.

The chain uses TRBV14 and TRBJ2-1, with 9 bases identical to TRBD1. Germline CDR1 SGHDN, CDR2 FVKESK. V gave up 2 bases and J gave up 1 base; unmatched junction bases: 3. This CDR3 region has 16 residues. In DNA, the CDR3 is TGTGCCAGCAGCCAATTGGACAGGGGATCCTACAATGAGCAGTTCTTC. The encoded protein is CASSQLDRGSYNEQFF.

The CDR3 region is CASSLGGGGRVEQFF. The CDR3 region has the DNA TGTGCCAGCAGCCTCGGTGGGGGGGGGCGTGTTGAGCAGTTCTTC. The chain has TRBV27 and TRBJ2-1; tentatively, D is TRBD2 (7 bases). The CDR3 loop spans 15 amino acids. The germline CDR1 and CDR2 sequences are MNHEY and SMNVEV (reference sequence). V was trimmed by 6 bases and J by 9 bases, leaving 21 bases between them.

The V call is TRBV19, the J call TRBJ2-7; 8 bases agree with TRBD1. The CDR3 loop spans 15 amino acids. The V segment lost 1 base and the J segment 2 bases; nucleotides outside the gene matches: 4. Germline CDR1 LNHDA, CDR2 SQIVND (reference sequence). CDR3 nucleotide sequence: TGTGCCAGTAGTATAGGACAGGGGTCCCCCTACGAGCAGTACTTC. It codes for CASSIGQGSPYEQYF.

V gene TRBV6-5 combines with J gene TRBJ2-2; TRBD1 might be the D (5 bases). The CDR3 contains 15 residues. Trimming cost V 10 bases and J 3 bases, with 18 bases left between them. Germline V gene data show CDR1 as MNHEY and CDR2 as SVGAGI. CDR3 sequence reads: CATTAGARDTGELFF. As DNA, the CDR3 is TGTGCCACCACAGCTGGGGCTCGGGACACCGGGGAGCTGTTTTTT.

The J gene is TRBJ2-3, the V gene TRBV7-2, with 9 bases that match TRBD2. V dropped 3 bases and J dropped 2; count of bases not matched to a gene: 6. Germline-derived CDR1 and CDR2 are SGHTA and FQGNSA. The CDR3 loop spans 16 amino acids. The CDR3 DNA follows: TGTGCCAGCAGCTTCGCGGGGGGGCCAGCCACAGATACGCAGTATTTT. Translating it yields CASSFAGGPATDTQYF.

This clone is labeled as medium-sized. The V call is TRBV6-5, the J call TRBJ2-1; 10 bases agree with TRBD2. The ends lost 0 bases at V and 7 bases at J; junction bases unmatched: 6. Germline CDR1 is MNHEY and CDR2 is SVGAGI. The CDR3 has 16 amino acids. The CDR3 region is CASSYSLASGGNEQFF. In DNA form, the CDR3 reads TGTGCCAGCAGTTACTCGTTAGCTAGCGGGGGAAATGAGCAGTTCTTC.

The chain employs TRBV21-1 and TRBJ2-2; TRBD2 was called by the table and not checked on the DNA. TRBV21-1 is a pseudogene locus. The CDR3 totals 17 residues. CDR3: CASSSESHASNTGELFF. The CDR3 DNA is TGTGCCAGCAGCTCGGAGTCCCATGCTTCGAACACCGGGGAGCTGTTTTTT.

This clone was detected once. This chain uses TRBV3-1 (or the pseudogene TRBV3-2) with TRBJ2-7; no reliable D call. The CDR3 consists of 12 residues. Germline values: CDR1 LGHDT, CDR2 YNNKEL (reference sequence). The V end was cut by 1 base, the J end by 6 bases, with 7 bases between. CDR3 nucleotide sequence: TGTGCCAGCAGCCAAGGCTTCGGCGAGCAGTACTTC. Translation: CASSQGFGEQYF.

The chain couples TRBV7-2 to TRBJ2-5; D remains unclear. CDR3 length: 14 amino acids. The germline V gene encodes CDR1 SGHTA and CDR2 FQGNSA. V lost 5 bases, J lost 5 bases, and 15 bases lay in between. The CDR3 reads CASSPRMGLETQYF. CDR3 bases: TGTGCCAGCAGCCCGAGGATGGGTTTGGAGACCCAGTACTTC.

J is TRBJ1-6 and V is TRBV4-1; no clear D gene. This CDR3 is built from 18 residues. V lost 3 bases, J lost 0 bases, and 15 bases lay in between. CDR1 is MGHRA and CDR2 is YSYEKL in the germline V gene. In DNA form, the CDR3 reads TGCGCCAGCAGCCAGACGACACACTCGAGCTCCTATAATTCACCCCTCCACTTT. Amino acids: CASSQTTHSSSYNSPLHF.

The CDR3 region is CASSYSGAGVGGYTF. The CDR3 DNA sequence: TGTGCCAGCAGTTACTCGGGAGCGGGGGTAGGTGGCTACACCTTC. The chain carries TRBV6-2 or TRBV6-3 and TRBJ1-2; D perhaps matches TRBD1 (5 bases). The V gene lost 0 bases and the J gene lost 7 bases, with 15 bases spanning the gap. Germline CDR1 and CDR2: MNHEY and SVGEGT. This CDR3 region has 15 residues.

This clone was seen only once. V gene TRBV24-1 combines with J gene TRBJ1-4; D is unclear. The CDR3 contains 13 residues. V shed 6 bases and J shed 7 bases, with 11 bases lying between them. Germline-derived CDR1 and CDR2 are KGHDR and SFDVKD. CDR3 coding DNA: TGTGCCACCAGTCGTCAGCGGGGTGAAAAACTGTTTTTT. It codes for CATSRQRGEKLFF.

This clone was counted a single time. The chain links TRBV4-1 to TRBJ1-1; 7 bases match TRBD1. V lost 0 bases and J lost 5; bases outside the gene matches: 6. Germline V gene sequence: CDR1 MGHRA, CDR2 YSYEKL. The length of the CDR3 is 15 residues. DNA of the CDR3: TGCGCCAGCAGCCAAGAAAGGGGGCCGGTAACTGAAGCTTTCTTT. Its translation is CASSQERGPVTEAFF.

The rearrangement uses TRBV7-2 and TRBJ2-3; the D gene is possibly TRBD2 (7 bases). The CDR3 length is 16 residues. Germline assignment: CDR1 SGHTA and CDR2 FQGNSA. Trimming left V 2 bases short and J 4 bases short, with 16 bases between. Written as DNA, the CDR3 is TGTGCCAGCAGCTTAATTCGCGGGGGCGGGTCAGATACGCAGTATTTT. The encoded protein is CASSLIRGGGSDTQYF.

The V call is TRBV10-2, the J call TRBJ2-7, with a weak D call TRBD1 (6 bases). Trimming removed 7 bases at V and 7 bases at J, with 17 bases between. Germline assignment: CDR1 WSHSY and CDR2 SAAADI. The CDR3 loop spans 13 amino acids. This CDR3 reads CASTGQYPLEQYF. DNA for the CDR3: TGCGCCAGCACCGGACAGTATCCTCTGGAGCAGTACTTC.

The chain recombines TRBV7-6 with TRBJ1-3; 8 nucleotides agree with TRBD1. Germline V CDR1 and CDR2: SGHVS, FNYEAQ. The CDR3 is 15 amino acids. J lost 4 bases, V lost 6 bases, and 8 bases had no gene match. The chain's CDR3 is CASSHVRDRGNTIYF. In DNA form, the CDR3 reads TGTGCCAGCAGTCATGTTCGGGACAGGGGAAACACCATATATTTT.